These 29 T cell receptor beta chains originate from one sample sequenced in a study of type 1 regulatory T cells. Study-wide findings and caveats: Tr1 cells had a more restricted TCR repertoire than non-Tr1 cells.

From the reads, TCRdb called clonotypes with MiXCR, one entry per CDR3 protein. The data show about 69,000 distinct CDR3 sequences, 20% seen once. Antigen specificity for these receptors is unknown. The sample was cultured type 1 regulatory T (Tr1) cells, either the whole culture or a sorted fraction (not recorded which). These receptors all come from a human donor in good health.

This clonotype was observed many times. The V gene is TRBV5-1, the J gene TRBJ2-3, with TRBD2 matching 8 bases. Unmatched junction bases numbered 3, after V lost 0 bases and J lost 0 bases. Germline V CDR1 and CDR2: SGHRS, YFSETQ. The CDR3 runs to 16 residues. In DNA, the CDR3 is TGCGCCAGCAGCTTGGGGGCTAGCGGGAGCACAGATACGCAGTATTTT. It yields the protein CASSLGASGSTDTQYF. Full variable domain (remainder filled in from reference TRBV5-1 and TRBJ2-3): KAGVTQTPRYLIKTRGQQVTLSCSPISGHRSVSWYQQTPGQGLQFLFEYFSETQRNKGNFPGRFSGRQFSNSRSEMNVSTLELGDSALYLCASSLGASGSTDTQYFGPGTRLTVL.

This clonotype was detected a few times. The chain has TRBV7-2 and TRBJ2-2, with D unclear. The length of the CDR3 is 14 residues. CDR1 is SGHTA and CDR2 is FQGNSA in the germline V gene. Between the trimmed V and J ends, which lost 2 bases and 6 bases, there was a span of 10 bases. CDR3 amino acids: CASSLLGSAGELFF. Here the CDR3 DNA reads TGTGCCAGCAGCTTATTGGGGTCCGCCGGGGAGCTGTTTTTT.

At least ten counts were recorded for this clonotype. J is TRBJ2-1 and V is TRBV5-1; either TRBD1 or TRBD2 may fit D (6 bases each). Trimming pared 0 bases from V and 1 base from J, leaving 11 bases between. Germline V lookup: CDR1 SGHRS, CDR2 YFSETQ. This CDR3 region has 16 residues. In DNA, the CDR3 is TGCGCCAGCAGCTTGGAATTAGGGGGGTCCTACAATGAGCAGTTCTTC. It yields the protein CASSLELGGSYNEQFF.

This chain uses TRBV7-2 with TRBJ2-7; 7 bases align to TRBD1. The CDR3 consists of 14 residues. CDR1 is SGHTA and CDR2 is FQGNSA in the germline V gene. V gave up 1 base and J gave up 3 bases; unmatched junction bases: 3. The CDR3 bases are TGTGCCAGCAGCTTAGAATACAGGGGCTACGAGCAGTACTTC. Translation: CASSLEYRGYEQYF.

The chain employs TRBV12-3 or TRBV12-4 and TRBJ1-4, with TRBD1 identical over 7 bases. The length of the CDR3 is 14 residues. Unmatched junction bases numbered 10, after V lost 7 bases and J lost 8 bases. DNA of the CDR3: TGTGCCAGCACTCGAACAGGGGTTGGCGAAAAACTGTTTTTT. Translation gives CASTRTGVGEKLFF.

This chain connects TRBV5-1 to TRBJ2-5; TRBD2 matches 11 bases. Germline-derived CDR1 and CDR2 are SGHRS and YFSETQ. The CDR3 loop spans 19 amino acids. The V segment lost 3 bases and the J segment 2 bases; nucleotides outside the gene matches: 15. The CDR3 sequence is CASSSPVRRLAGSQETQYF. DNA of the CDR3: TGCGCCAGCAGCTCGCCGGTTAGGCGACTAGCGGGGTCACAAGAGACCCAGTACTTC.

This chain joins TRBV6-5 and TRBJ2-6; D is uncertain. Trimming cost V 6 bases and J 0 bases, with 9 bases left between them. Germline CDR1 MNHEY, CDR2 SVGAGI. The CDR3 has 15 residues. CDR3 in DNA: TGTGCCAGCAGCCCTTCGTTCTCTGGGGCCAACGTCCTGACTTTC. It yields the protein CASSPSFSGANVLTF.

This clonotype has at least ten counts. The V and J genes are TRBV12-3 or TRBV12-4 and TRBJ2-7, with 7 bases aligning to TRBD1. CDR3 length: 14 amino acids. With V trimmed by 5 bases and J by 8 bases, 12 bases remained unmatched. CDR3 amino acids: CASSPRGLGFKQYF. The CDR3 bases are TGTGCCAGCAGTCCCAGGGGGTTAGGGTTTAAGCAGTACTTC.

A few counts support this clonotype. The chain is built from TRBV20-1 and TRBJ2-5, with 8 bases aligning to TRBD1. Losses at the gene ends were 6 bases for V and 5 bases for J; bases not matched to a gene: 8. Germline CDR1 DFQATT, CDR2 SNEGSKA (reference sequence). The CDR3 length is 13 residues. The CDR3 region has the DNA TGCAGTGCGCAAACAGGGGGGACTGAGACCCAGTACTTC. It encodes CSAQTGGTETQYF.

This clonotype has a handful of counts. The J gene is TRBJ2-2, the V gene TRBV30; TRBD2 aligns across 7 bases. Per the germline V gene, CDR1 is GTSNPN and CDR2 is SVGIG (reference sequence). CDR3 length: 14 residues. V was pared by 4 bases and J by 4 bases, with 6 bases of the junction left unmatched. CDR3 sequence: CAWKRRESTGELFF. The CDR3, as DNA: TGTGCCTGGAAACGGCGGGAGAGCACCGGGGAGCTGTTTTTT.

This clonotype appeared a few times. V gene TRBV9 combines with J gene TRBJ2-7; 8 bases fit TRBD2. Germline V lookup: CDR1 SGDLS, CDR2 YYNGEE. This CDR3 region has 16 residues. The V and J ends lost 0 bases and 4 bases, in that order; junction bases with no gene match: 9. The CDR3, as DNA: TGTGCCAGCAGCGTAGGGCCTGGAAGCGGGAGTTACGAGCAGTACTTC. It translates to CASSVGPGSGSYEQYF.

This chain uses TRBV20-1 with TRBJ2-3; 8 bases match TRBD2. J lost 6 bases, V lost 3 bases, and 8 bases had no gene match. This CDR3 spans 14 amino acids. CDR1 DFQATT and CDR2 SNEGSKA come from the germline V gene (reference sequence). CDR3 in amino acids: CSASRREGLDTQYF. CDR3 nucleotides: TGCAGTGCTAGTCGTCGGGAGGGCCTTGATACGCAGTATTTT.

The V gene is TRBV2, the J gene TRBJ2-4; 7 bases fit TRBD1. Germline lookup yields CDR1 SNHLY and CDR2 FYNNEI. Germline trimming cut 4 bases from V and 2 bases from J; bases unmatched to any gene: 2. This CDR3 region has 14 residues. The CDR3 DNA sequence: TGTGCCAGCAGTGGACAGGGATCCAAAAACATTCAGTACTTC. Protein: CASSGQGSKNIQYF.

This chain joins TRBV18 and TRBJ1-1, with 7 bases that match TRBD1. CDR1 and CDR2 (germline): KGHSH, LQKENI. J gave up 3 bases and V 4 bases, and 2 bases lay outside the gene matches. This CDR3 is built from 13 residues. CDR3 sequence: CASSRDRDTEAFF. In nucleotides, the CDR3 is TGTGCCAGCTCACGCGACAGGGACACTGAAGCTTTCTTT.

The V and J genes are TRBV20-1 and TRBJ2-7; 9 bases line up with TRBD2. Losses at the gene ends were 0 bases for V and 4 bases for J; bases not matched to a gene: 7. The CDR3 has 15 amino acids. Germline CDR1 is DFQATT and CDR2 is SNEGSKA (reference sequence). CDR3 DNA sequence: TGCAGTGCTAGAGATCTAGCGGGATCACAGTACGAGCAGTACTTC. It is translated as CSARDLAGSQYEQYF.

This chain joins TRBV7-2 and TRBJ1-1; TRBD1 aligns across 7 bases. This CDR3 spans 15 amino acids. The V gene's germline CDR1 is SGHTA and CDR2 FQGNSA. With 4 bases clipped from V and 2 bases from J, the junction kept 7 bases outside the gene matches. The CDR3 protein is CASSSSGQLNTEAFF. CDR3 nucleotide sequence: TGTGCCAGCAGCTCCTCGGGACAGCTAAACACTGAAGCTTTCTTT.

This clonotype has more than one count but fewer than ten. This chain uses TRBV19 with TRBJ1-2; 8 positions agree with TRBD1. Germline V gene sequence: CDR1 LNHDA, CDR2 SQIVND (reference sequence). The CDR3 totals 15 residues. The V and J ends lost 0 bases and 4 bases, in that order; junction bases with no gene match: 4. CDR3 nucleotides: TGTGCCAGTAGTATAGACGACAGGGGCGGCTATGGCTACACCTTC. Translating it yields CASSIDDRGGYGYTF. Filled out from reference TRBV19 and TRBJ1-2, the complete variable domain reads DGGITQSPKYLFRKEGQNVTLSCEQNLNHDAMYWYRQDPGQGLRLIYYSQIVNDFQKGDIAEGYSVSREKKESFPLTVTSAQKNPTAFYLCASSIDDRGGYGYTFGSGTRLTVV.

CDR3 amino acids: CASSIVWGQGYGYTF. The CDR3 coding sequence is TGCGCCAGCAGCATTGTTTGGGGACAGGGATATGGCTACACCTTC. This chain uses TRBV5-1 with TRBJ1-2; 9 nucleotides match TRBD1. Looked up from germline, CDR1 is SGHRS and CDR2 is YFSETQ. The V segment lost 4 bases and the J segment 5 bases; nucleotides outside the gene matches: 9. The CDR3 loop spans 15 amino acids.

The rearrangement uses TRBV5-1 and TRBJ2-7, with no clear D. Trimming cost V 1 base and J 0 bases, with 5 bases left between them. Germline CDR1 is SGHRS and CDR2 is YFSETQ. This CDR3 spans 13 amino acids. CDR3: CASSLQSSYEQYF. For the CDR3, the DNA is TGCGCCAGCAGCTTGCAGAGCTCCTACGAGCAGTACTTC. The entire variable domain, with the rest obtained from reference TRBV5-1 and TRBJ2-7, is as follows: KAGVTQTPRYLIKTRGQQVTLSCSPISGHRSVSWYQQTPGQGLQFLFEYFSETQRNKGNFPGRFSGRQFSNSRSEMNVSTLELGDSALYLCASSLQSSYEQYFGPGTRLTVT.

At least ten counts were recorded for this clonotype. In DNA, the CDR3 is TGTGCCAGCAACGTCGCTAGCGGGGCAGATACGCAGTATTTT. Encoded protein: CASNVASGADTQYF. This chain uses TRBV2 with TRBJ2-3, with 9 bases aligning to TRBD2. The CDR3 extends over 14 amino acids. J lost 4 bases, V lost 7 bases, and 6 bases had no gene match. The germline CDR1 and CDR2 sequences are SNHLY and FYNNEI. Full variable domain (remainder filled in from reference TRBV2 and TRBJ2-3): EPEVTQTPSHQVTQMGQEVILRCVPISNHLYFYWYRQILGQKVEFLVSFYNNEISEKSEIFDDQFSVERPDGSNFTLKIRSTKLEDSAMYFCASNVASGADTQYFGPGTRLTVL.

The CDR3 sequence: CSAPIWTGGNQPQHF. The DNA for the CDR3 is TGCAGTGCTCCCATATGGACAGGGGGGAATCAGCCCCAGCATTTT. The chain combines TRBV20-1 with TRBJ1-5; 10 nucleotides agree with TRBD1. The germline gives CDR1 DFQATT, CDR2 SNEGSKA (reference sequence). The CDR3 runs 15 residues. The ends lost 5 bases at V and 4 bases at J; junction bases unmatched: 8.

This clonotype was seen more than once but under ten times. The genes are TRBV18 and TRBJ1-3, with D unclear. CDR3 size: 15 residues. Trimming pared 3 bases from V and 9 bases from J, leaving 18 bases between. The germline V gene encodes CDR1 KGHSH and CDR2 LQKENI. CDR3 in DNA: TGTGCCAGCTCACCCGGGGTGGCTGCGGCTCGCACCATATATTTT. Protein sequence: CASSPGVAAARTIYF.

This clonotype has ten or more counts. The CDR3 DNA follows: TGTGCCAGCAGTCCCCGGACAGGGCACACTGAAGCTTTCTTT. It codes for CASSPRTGHTEAFF. The V call is TRBV12-3 or TRBV12-4, the J call TRBJ1-1; 8 positions match TRBD1. The junction had 5 bases not matched to a gene; V was cut back by 5 bases and J by 3 bases. The length of the CDR3 is 14 residues.

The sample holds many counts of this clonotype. The CDR3 spells CASSRGGLAVLEQYF. The CDR3 region has the DNA TGTGCCAGCAGTAGAGGGGGACTAGCGGTGCTCGAGCAGTACTTC. This chain connects TRBV12-3 or TRBV12-4 to TRBJ2-7; 11 bases line up with TRBD2. The CDR3 loop spans 15 amino acids. The junction had 9 bases not matched to a gene; V was cut back by 5 bases and J by 6 bases.

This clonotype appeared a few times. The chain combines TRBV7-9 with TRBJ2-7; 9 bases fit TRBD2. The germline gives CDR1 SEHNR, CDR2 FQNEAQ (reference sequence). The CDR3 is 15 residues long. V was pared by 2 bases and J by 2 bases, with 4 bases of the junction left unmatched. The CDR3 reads CASSLRREGPYEQYF. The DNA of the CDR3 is TGTGCCAGCAGCTTAAGGCGGGAGGGACCCTACGAGCAGTACTTC.

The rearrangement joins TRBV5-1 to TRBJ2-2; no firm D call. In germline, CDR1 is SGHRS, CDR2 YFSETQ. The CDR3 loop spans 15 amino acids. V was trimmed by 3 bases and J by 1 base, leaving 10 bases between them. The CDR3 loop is CASSWGTVNTGELFF. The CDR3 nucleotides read TGCGCCAGCAGCTGGGGAACGGTGAACACCGGGGAGCTGTTTTTT.

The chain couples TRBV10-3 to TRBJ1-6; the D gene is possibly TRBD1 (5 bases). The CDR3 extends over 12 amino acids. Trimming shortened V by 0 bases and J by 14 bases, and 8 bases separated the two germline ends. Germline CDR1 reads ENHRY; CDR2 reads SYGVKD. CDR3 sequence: CAISESDSSLHF. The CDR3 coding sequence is TGTGCCATCAGTGAGTCAGACAGTTCCCTCCACTTT.

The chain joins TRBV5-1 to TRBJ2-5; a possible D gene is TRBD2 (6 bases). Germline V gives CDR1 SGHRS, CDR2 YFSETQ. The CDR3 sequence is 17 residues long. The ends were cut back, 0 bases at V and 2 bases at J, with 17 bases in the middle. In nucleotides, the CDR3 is TGCGCCAGCAGCTTGGGATTGGCCGGACGGGAGCAAGAGACCCAGTACTTC. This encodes CASSLGLAGREQETQYF.

In nucleotides, the CDR3 is TGTGCCAGCAGTTACTCGAGGCGGAGCACGTCAGATACGCAGTATTTT. It codes for CASSYSRRSTSDTQYF. The chain joins TRBV6-5 to TRBJ2-3; D not resolved. V lost 0 bases and J 4 bases, leaving 14 bases between the germline ends. The CDR3 consists of 16 residues. Germline V gene sequence: CDR1 MNHEY, CDR2 SVGAGI.